These 30 T cell receptor beta chains were all obtained from the same sample, sequenced in a study of cytomegalovirus exposure and HLA in healthy donors. Amplification used 60 Vbeta primers and 13 Jbeta primers. Assay used: immunoSEQ multiplex PCR; TCRdb lists only in-frame clones, some missing. Listed are some 70,000 clones; about 5% falls within the top ten. Material: PBMCs. Receptors originate from a man in his forties or fifties in good health and CMV-seronegative.

This chain connects TRBV4-1 to TRBJ2-5; 7 bases map to TRBD2. CDR1 is MGHRA, CDR2 YSYEKL, per germline. V shed 0 bases, J shed 1 base, and the junction held 11 bases outside the gene matches. CDR3 size: 18 residues. CDR3 nucleotides: TGCGCCAGCAGCCAAGATCTTGGAAGTAGCGGGCTCCAAGAGACCCAGTACTTC. Protein product: CASSQDLGSSGLQETQYF.

The rearrangement uses TRBV18 and TRBJ1-4; 7 nucleotides match TRBD1. The V and J ends lost 0 bases and 8 bases, in that order; junction bases with no gene match: 6. From germline, CDR1 is KGHSH and CDR2 LQKENI. This CDR3 is built from 15 residues. The CDR3 DNA reads as TGTGCCAGCTCACCACCGAACCAGGGGGAAGAAAAACTGTTTTTT. This encodes CASSPPNQGEEKLFF.

The chain is built from TRBV5-1 and TRBJ1-4; 8 bases align to TRBD1. The V gene end was trimmed by 3 bases and the J gene end by 11 bases; junction bases not matched to a gene: 15. The V gene's germline CDR1 is SGHRS and CDR2 YFSETQ. The CDR3 is 16 residues long. CDR3 protein: CASSSDRDRLASKLFF. The DNA of the CDR3 is TGCGCCAGCAGCTCGGACAGGGATAGATTGGCATCCAAACTGTTTTTT.

The rearrangement links TRBV6-5 to TRBJ2-2; TRBD2 aligns across 7 bases. Germline-derived CDR1 and CDR2 are MNHEY and SVGAGI. The V gene end was trimmed by 2 bases and the J gene end by 1 base; junction bases not matched to a gene: 4. The CDR3 covers 16 residues. CDR3 coding DNA: TGTGCCAGCAGTTACGACGGGGGGATGAACACCGGGGAGCTGTTTTTT. Translated, it gives CASSYDGGMNTGELFF.

The chain couples TRBV19 to TRBJ1-5; 7 bases map to TRBD1. The V gene end was trimmed by 6 bases and the J gene end by 0 bases; junction bases not matched to a gene: 5. The germline V gene encodes CDR1 LNHDA and CDR2 SQIVND (reference sequence). The CDR3 runs to 15 residues. In DNA, the CDR3 is TGTGCCAGTAGCCGACAGGGCTATAGCAATCAGCCCCAGCATTTT. This translates into CASSRQGYSNQPQHF. The full variable domain, in which reference TRBV19 and TRBJ1-5 provide the parts outside the CDR3, is DGGITQSPKYLFRKEGQNVTLSCEQNLNHDAMYWYRQDPGQGLRLIYYSQIVNDFQKGDIAEGYSVSREKKESFPLTVTSAQKNPTAFYLCASSRQGYSNQPQHFGDGTRLSIL.

The chain uses TRBV19 and TRBJ2-4, with D perhaps matching TRBD2 (5 bases). Germline V lookup: CDR1 LNHDA, CDR2 SQIVND (reference sequence). This CDR3 is 14 amino acids long. Trimming cost V 6 bases and J 2 bases, with 11 bases left between them. The CDR3 sequence is CASSGVGTKNIQYF. The CDR3 coding sequence is TGTGCCAGTAGCGGGGTCGGTACCAAAAACATTCAGTACTTC.

This sequence joins TRBV6-5 and TRBJ2-2; 8 positions match TRBD1. The CDR3 consists of 13 residues. Germline trimming cut 6 bases from V and 6 bases from J; bases unmatched to any gene: 3. Germline values: CDR1 MNHEY, CDR2 SVGAGI. CDR3 coding DNA: TGTGCCAGCAGACGACAGGGGCCCGGGGAGCTGTTTTTT. Its translation is CASRRQGPGELFF.

This rearrangement joins TRBV19 to TRBJ1-5; no reliable D call. The germline V and J ends were trimmed by 9 bases and 0 bases, with 15 bases remaining between them. The CDR3 has 15 amino acids. Germline V lookup: CDR1 LNHDA, CDR2 SQIVND (reference sequence). The CDR3, as DNA: TGTGCCAGCGAAAGCGGACGCTATAGCAATCAGCCCCAGCATTTT. Encoded protein: CASESGRYSNQPQHF.

V gene TRBV10-1 combines with J gene TRBJ2-1; 7 bases map to TRBD1. The germline gives CDR1 WNHNN, CDR2 SYGVQD (reference sequence). The CDR3 consists of 16 residues. Losses at the gene ends were 4 bases for V and 10 bases for J; bases not matched to a gene: 16. CDR3 nucleotide sequence: TGCGCCAGCAGTGCCCTGGAGAGGGGGCCCCTTGAAGAGCAGTTCTTC. The encoded protein is CASSALERGPLEEQFF.

The chain combines TRBV6-1 with TRBJ2-7; D might be TRBD2 (6 bases). Trimming took off 3 bases at V and 3 bases at J, with 12 bases between the two ends. Germline V gene lookup returns CDR1 MNHNS and CDR2 SASEGT. The CDR3 sequence is 14 residues long. The CDR3: CASSEGGTIYEQYF. The CDR3 region has the DNA TGTGCCAGCAGTGAGGGGGGTACGATCTACGAGCAGTACTTC.

The gene calls are TRBV7-2 and TRBJ2-7; 9 nucleotides line up with TRBD2. CDR1 is SGHTA, CDR2 FQGNSA, per germline. Trimming cost V 6 bases and J 2 bases; bases outside gene matches: 8. This CDR3 spans 15 amino acids. CDR3 nucleotides: TGTGCCAGCAGTCCTGGGGCGGGAGGGGCCTACGAGCAGTACTTC. Amino acid sequence: CASSPGAGGAYEQYF.

V gene TRBV10-1 combines with J gene TRBJ2-1, with TRBD2 matching 7 bases. The CDR3 has 15 amino acids. The germline gives CDR1 WNHNN, CDR2 SYGVQD (reference sequence). Trimming took 2 bases from V and 7 from J; bases not matched to a gene: 8. This CDR3 is CASSERGGSLNEQFF. In DNA, the CDR3 is TGCGCCAGCAGTGAGCGGGGCGGGAGTCTTAATGAGCAGTTCTTC.

The chain has TRBV7-2 and TRBJ2-1, with 7 bases that match TRBD2. Per the germline V gene, CDR1 is SGHTA and CDR2 is FQGNSA. V lost 4 bases and J lost 0; bases outside the gene matches: 6. The CDR3 consists of 16 residues. In DNA, the CDR3 is TGTGCCAGCAGCTCACAAGCGGGGCTCTCCTACAATGAGCAGTTCTTC. Translating it yields CASSSQAGLSYNEQFF. Using reference TRBV7-2 and TRBJ2-1 for the parts outside the CDR3, the full variable domain is GAGVSQSPSNKVTEKGKDVELRCDPISGHTALYWYRQSLGQGLEFLIYFQGNSAPDKSGLPSDRFSAERTGGSVSTLTIQRTQQEDSAVYLCASSSQAGLSYNEQFFGPGTRLTVL.

This rearrangement joins TRBV5-1 to TRBJ2-1; TRBD2 agrees at 14 bases. The CDR3 has 19 amino acids. J was trimmed by 3 bases and V by 2 bases; bases with no gene match: 10. Germline V gene data show CDR1 as SGHRS and CDR2 as YFSETQ. This chain's CDR3 is CASSLTGTSGGRFYNEQFF. CDR3 DNA sequence: TGCGCCAGCAGCTTAACCGGGACTAGCGGGGGCCGATTCTACAATGAGCAGTTCTTC.

The CDR3 loop reads CATSVGIDVYGYTF. CDR3 bases: TGTGCCACCAGCGTCGGGATTGACGTTTATGGCTACACCTTC. The rearrangement joins TRBV15 to TRBJ1-2, with D unclear. Between the trimmed V and J ends, which lost 5 bases and 5 bases, there was a span of 15 bases. Germline V CDR1 and CDR2: LNHNV, YYDKDF (reference sequence). CDR3 length: 14 residues.

The CDR3 here is CASSRLGGSYEQYF. In DNA, the CDR3 is TGTGCCAGCAGCCGCCTCGGAGGCTCCTACGAGCAGTACTTC. The gene calls are TRBV14 and TRBJ2-7; D perhaps matches TRBD2 (5 bases). The CDR3 is 14 amino acids. The germline V gene has CDR1 SGHDN and CDR2 FVKESK. V was trimmed by 4 bases and J by 0 bases, leaving 10 bases between them.

The chain joins TRBV14 to TRBJ1-1; weak D call: TRBD1 (6 bases). Germline lookup yields CDR1 SGHDN and CDR2 FVKESK. V lost 0 bases to trimming and J lost 6 bases, with 8 bases between them. This CDR3 spans 13 amino acids. As DNA, the CDR3 is TGTGCCAGCAGCCAAGATTCAGGGGCTGAAGCTTTCTTT. Its protein product is CASSQDSGAEAFF.

The chain carries TRBV2 and TRBJ1-1; 9 bases line up with TRBD1. The CDR3 extends over 13 amino acids. Per the germline V gene, CDR1 is SNHLY and CDR2 is FYNNEI. Trimming took 10 bases from V and 6 from J; bases not matched to a gene: 9. The CDR3 nucleotides are TGTGCCAACCGGGACAGGGTCCCCCCTGAAGCTTTCTTT. This codes for CANRDRVPPEAFF.

The chain recombines TRBV19 with TRBJ1-1, with 7 bases identical to TRBD1. The CDR3 covers 14 residues. Germline-derived CDR1 and CDR2 are LNHDA and SQIVND (reference sequence). J was trimmed by 4 bases and V by 3 bases; bases with no gene match: 5. DNA of the CDR3: TGTGCCAGTAGTATTACAGGGGCCACCACTGAAGCTTTCTTT. The encoded protein is CASSITGATTEAFF.

The V and J genes are TRBV6-4 and TRBJ2-1; weak D call: TRBD2 (7 bases). V lost 0 bases, J lost 6 bases, and 9 bases lay in between. From germline, CDR1 is MRHNA and CDR2 SNTAGT. The CDR3 is 14 amino acids. The CDR3 sequence is CASSDSRGGNEQFF. In DNA form, the CDR3 reads TGTGCCAGCAGTGACTCAAGGGGGGGCAATGAGCAGTTCTTC.

The J gene is TRBJ2-3, the V gene TRBV7-6; 8 bases align to TRBD2. The germline V gene encodes CDR1 SGHVS and CDR2 FNYEAQ. CDR3 length equals 16 residues. Germline trimming cut 1 base from V and 0 bases from J; bases unmatched to any gene: 3. The CDR3 sequence: CASSLEAGGSTDTQYF. CDR3 bases: TGTGCCAGCAGCTTAGAGGCGGGAGGCAGCACAGATACGCAGTATTTT. Looking up the rest from reference TRBV7-6 and TRBJ2-3 gives the full variable domain: GAGVSQSPRYKVTKRGQDVALRCDPISGHVSLYWYRQALGQGPEFLTYFNYEAQQDKSGLPNDRFSAERPEGSISTLTIQRTEQRDSAMYRCASSLEAGGSTDTQYFGPGTRLTVL.

This chain uses TRBV2 with TRBJ2-4, with TRBD1 as a possible D gene (5 bases). This CDR3 is 18 amino acids long. Germline V gene lookup returns CDR1 SNHLY and CDR2 FYNNEI. Trimming shortened V by 4 bases and J by 0 bases, and 19 bases separated the two germline ends. As DNA, the CDR3 is TGTGCCAGCAGTGGCTGGGGCCGAACAGATTTAGCCAAAAACATTCAGTACTTC. Protein sequence: CASSGWGRTDLAKNIQYF.

The V call is TRBV7-9, the J call TRBJ1-2, with TRBD1 as a possible D gene (6 bases). This CDR3 has 12 amino acids. Trimming took 5 bases from V and 7 from J, leaving 11 bases between them. CDR1 is SEHNR, CDR2 FQNEAQ, per germline (reference sequence). The DNA for the CDR3 is TGTGCCAGCAGCCGAACAGGGAGTGGCTACACCTTC. It is translated as CASSRTGSGYTF. Full variable domain (remainder filled in from reference TRBV7-9 and TRBJ1-2): DTGVSQNPRHKITKRGQNVTFRCDPISEHNRLYWYRQTLGQGPEFLTYFQNEAQLEKSRLLSDRFSAERPKGSFSTLEIQRTEQGDSAMYLCASSRTGSGYTFGSGTRLTVV.

The chain is built from TRBV7-9 and TRBJ1-1; 9 bases map to TRBD1. Unmatched junction bases numbered 4, after V lost 6 bases and J lost 8 bases. Germline CDR1 reads SEHNR; CDR2 reads FQNEAQ (reference sequence). The CDR3 runs 12 residues. CDR3 nucleotides: TGTGCCAGCAGGGGGGACAGGGAGGAAGCTTTCTTT. Residues: CASRGDREEAFF. The variable domain in full, with the rest retrieved from reference TRBV7-9 and TRBJ1-1, is DTGVSQNPRHKITKRGQNVTFRCDPISEHNRLYWYRQTLGQGPEFLTYFQNEAQLEKSRLLSDRFSAERPKGSFSTLEIQRTEQGDSAMYLCASRGDREEAFFGQGTRLTVV.

The V and J genes are TRBV28 and TRBJ1-6; the match to TRBD1 covers 11 bases. This CDR3 is 15 amino acids long. Germline V gene lookup returns CDR1 MDHEN and CDR2 SYDVKM. Trimming at V came to 8 bases and at J to 10 bases, leaving 10 bases not matched to a gene. The CDR3 nucleotides read TGTGCCAGCGGCCGCTGGGACAGGGGGGAATCACCCCTCCACTTT. Protein sequence: CASGRWDRGESPLHF. Variable domain in full (rest from reference TRBV28 and TRBJ1-6): DVKVTQSSRYLVKRTGEKVFLECVQDMDHENMFWYRQDPGLGLRLIYFSYDVKMKEKGDIPEGYSVSREKKERFSLILESASTNQTSMYLCASGRWDRGESPLHFGNGTRLTVT.

V and J are TRBV5-4 and TRBJ2-5, with 13 nucleotides matching TRBD2. Trimming took 0 bases from V and 7 from J; bases not matched to a gene: 6. The germline V gene encodes CDR1 SGHNT and CDR2 YYREEE (reference sequence). This CDR3 region has 16 residues. This chain's CDR3 is CASSLDGLAGAATQYF. The CDR3 nucleotides are TGTGCCAGCAGCTTGGACGGACTAGCGGGAGCGGCGACCCAGTACTTC.

The chain is built from TRBV4-3 and TRBJ2-2, with 7 bases identical to TRBD2. The germline V gene encodes CDR1 LGHNA and CDR2 YSLEER. The CDR3 runs to 15 residues. Trimming removed 4 bases from V and 4 bases from J; junction bases left unmatched: 6. The CDR3: CASSRRTSVTGELFF. In DNA form, the CDR3 reads TGCGCCAGCAGCCGACGGACTAGTGTCACCGGGGAGCTGTTTTTT.

The chain employs TRBV18 and TRBJ2-2; 10 bases agree with TRBD1. The CDR3 has 16 residues. Germline CDR1 is KGHSH and CDR2 is LQKENI. Germline trimming cut 3 bases from V and 5 bases from J; bases unmatched to any gene: 6. CDR3 DNA: TGTGCCAGCTCACCGGCCGGGACAGGGGTAACCGGGGAGCTGTTTTTT. Translating it yields CASSPAGTGVTGELFF.

The chain joins TRBV5-5 to TRBJ2-3; 10 positions match TRBD1. V shed 1 base, J shed 3 bases, and the junction held 2 bases outside the gene matches. The germline CDR1 and CDR2 sequences are SGHKS and YYEKEE (reference sequence). CDR3 length: 15 residues. CDR3 amino acids: CASSLRTGGTDTQYF. DNA for the CDR3: TGTGCCAGCAGCTTGCGGACAGGGGGAACAGATACGCAGTATTTT. Together with reference TRBV5-5 and TRBJ2-3, the CDR3 gives the full variable domain: DAGVTQSPTHLIKTRGQQVTLRCSPISGHKSVSWYQQVLGQGPQFIFQYYEKEERGRGNFPDRFSARQFPNYSSELNVNALLLGDSALYLCASSLRTGGTDTQYFGPGTRLTVL.

The J gene is TRBJ1-4, the V gene TRBV7-2, with 8 bases fitting TRBD1. V shed 4 bases, J shed 8 bases, and the junction held 6 bases outside the gene matches. The CDR3 contains 14 residues. Germline V lookup: CDR1 SGHTA, CDR2 FQGNSA. The CDR3 coding sequence is TGTGCCAGCAGCTCGGGACAGGCCACAGAAAAACTGTTTTTT. Translating it yields CASSSGQATEKLFF.